This record covers a single T cell receptor (beta chain). Its specificity is not known. The data were obtained in a study of vaccination effects on CD4 cells after COVID-19. Study findings and constraints: Vaccine- and infection-induced clones showed marked clonal contraction late following vaccination.

Using viral peptide pools, the ViraFEST assay grew out antigen-specific CD4+ T cells prior to sequencing. After about 10 days in culture, the CD4+ T cells were isolated. Their SARS-CoV-2 infection, verified by PCR, occurred between March and December 2020. Half-medium exchanges with IL-2 medium took place on days 3 and 7. The CDR3 covers 14 residues. CDR1 and CDR2 (germline): LGHNA, YNFKEQ. J lost 4 bases, V lost 6 bases, and 1 base had no gene match. Clones were read by immunoSEQ multiplex PCR, and TCRdb kept only the in-frame ones, dropping some. The sample has tens of thousands of clones, just under 75% seen once; the top ten hold roughly 30%.

The sequence derives from a human donor who had a prior SARS-CoV-2 infection. The J gene is TRBJ2-1, the V gene TRBV4-2, with TRBD2 identical over 12 bases. Material: CD4+ T cells from PBMCs cultured with a peptide pool, obtained before COVID-19 vaccination. CDR3 sequence reads: CASRGLAGYNEQFF. DNA for the CDR3: TGTGCCAGCAGGGGACTAGCGGGTTACAATGAGCAGTTCTTC.